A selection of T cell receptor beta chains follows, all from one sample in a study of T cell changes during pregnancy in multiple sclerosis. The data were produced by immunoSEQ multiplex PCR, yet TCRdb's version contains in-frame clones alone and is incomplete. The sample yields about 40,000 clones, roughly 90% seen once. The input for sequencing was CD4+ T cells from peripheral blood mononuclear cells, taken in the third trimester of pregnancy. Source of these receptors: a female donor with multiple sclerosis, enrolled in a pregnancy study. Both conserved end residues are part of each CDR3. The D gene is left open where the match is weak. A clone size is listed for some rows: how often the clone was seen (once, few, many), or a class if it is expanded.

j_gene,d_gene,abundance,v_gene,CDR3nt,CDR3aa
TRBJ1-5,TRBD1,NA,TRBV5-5,TGTGCCAGCAGCTCCGCTGACAGGGGGCGGAATCAGCCCCAGCATTTT,CASSSADRGRNQPQHF
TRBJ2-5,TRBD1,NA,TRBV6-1,TGTGCCAGCAGTGTGGGACAGGGTTCCCAAGAGACCCAGTACTTC,CASSVGQGSQETQYF
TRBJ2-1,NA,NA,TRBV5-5,TGTGCCAGCAGCTTTATGGGCGATTACAATGAGCAGTTCTTC,CASSFMGDYNEQFF
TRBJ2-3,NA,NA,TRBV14,TGTGCCAGCAGCCAAGCAACCCTGATGAACGGTTATACGCAGTATTTT,CASSQATLMNGYTQYF
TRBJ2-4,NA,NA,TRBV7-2,TGTGCCAGCAGCCTATCACCTTCGGGAGCCAAAAACATTCAGTACTTC,CASSLSPSGAKNIQYF
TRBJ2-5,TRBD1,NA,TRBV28,TGTGCCAGCAGCCTGACAGGGGGCGGCCAAGAGACCCAGTACTTC,CASSLTGGGQETQYF
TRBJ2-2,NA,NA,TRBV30,TGTGCCTGGAGGGGCCCGAACACCGGGGAGCTGTTTTTT,CAWRGPNTGELFF
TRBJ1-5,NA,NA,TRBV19,TGTGCCAGTAGGAAAACAGGGACCCTACTAAACAATCAGCCCCAGCATTTT,CASRKTGTLLNNQPQHF
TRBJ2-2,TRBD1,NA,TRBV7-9,TGTGCCAGCAGCAAAGGGACAGGGGGCCGGACCGGGGAGCTGTTTTTT,CASSKGTGGRTGELFF
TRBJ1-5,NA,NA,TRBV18,TGTGCCAGCTCACCGGAGAGGGCAGGCAATCAGCCCCAGCATTTT,CASSPERAGNQPQHF
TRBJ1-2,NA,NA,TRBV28,TGTGCCAGCAGTTATAGGACCGGGGTTTGGGGCTACACCTTC,CASSYRTGVWGYTF
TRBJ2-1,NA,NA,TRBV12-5,TGTGCTAGTGGTTTGGTAGTGGGCAGGCGTTACACCTACAATGAGCAGTTCTTC,CASGLVVGRRYTYNEQFF
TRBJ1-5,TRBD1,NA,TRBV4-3,TGCGCCAGCAGCCAAGACTGGGGACAGGGGAGGCAGCCCCAGCATTTT,CASSQDWGQGRQPQHF
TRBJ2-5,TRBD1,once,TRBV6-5,TGTGCCAGCAGCTGGGACAGACAGACCCAGTACTTC,CASSWDRQTQYF
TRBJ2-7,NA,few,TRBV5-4,TGTGCCAGCAGCTTGGGAGGGGGGGCCTCCTACGAGCAGTACTTC,CASSLGGGASYEQYF
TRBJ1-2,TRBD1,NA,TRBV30,TGTGCCTGGACCCCCCAGGGGGCTGGGTGCACCTTC,CAWTPQGAGCTF
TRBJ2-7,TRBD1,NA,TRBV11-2,TGTGCCAGCAGCCCTCGGGGACAGAAAAGCTACGAGCAGTACTTC,CASSPRGQKSYEQYF
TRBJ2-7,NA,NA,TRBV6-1,TGTGCCAGCAGTGAAGCCCCCGTGCGATTGGTCCGGGGAGAGCAGTACTTC,CASSEAPVRLVRGEQYF
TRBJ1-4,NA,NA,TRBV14,TGTGCCAGCAGCCAATACAGGAATGAAAAACTGTTTTTT,CASSQYRNEKLFF
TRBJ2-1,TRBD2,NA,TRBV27,TGTGCCAGCAGTTATCTAGCGGGATCCTACAATGAGCAGTTCTTC,CASSYLAGSYNEQFF
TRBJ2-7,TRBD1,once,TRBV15,TGTGCCACCAGCCCAGACAGGGGCGTCTCCACCGAGCAGTACTTC,CATSPDRGVSTEQYF
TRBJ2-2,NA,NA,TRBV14,TGTGCCAGCAGCCTCCCTAAGGGGTCCCAAGCGAACACCGGGGAGCTGTTTTTT,CASSLPKGSQANTGELFF
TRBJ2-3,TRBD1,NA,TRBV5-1,TGCGCCAGCTCCGGGACAGGTCCCACAGATACGCAGTATTTT,CASSGTGPTDTQYF
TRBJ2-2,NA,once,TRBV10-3,TGTGCCACGCGGCAGCAGGGGAACACCGGGGAGCTGTTTTTT,CATRQQGNTGELFF
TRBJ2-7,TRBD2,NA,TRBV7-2,TGTGCCAGCACGGAGATAGCGGGAGGAAGGGGCAACGAGCAGTACTTC,CASTEIAGGRGNEQYF
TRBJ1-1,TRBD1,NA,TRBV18,TGTGCCAGCTCCCCACAGGGGCTGAACACTGAAGCTTTCTTT,CASSPQGLNTEAFF
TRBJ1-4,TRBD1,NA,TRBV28,TGTGCCAGCAGTCCCTGGACAGGGGAAAAACTGTTTTTT,CASSPWTGEKLFF
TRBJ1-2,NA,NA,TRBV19,TGTGCCAGTAGTCGAATGACACATGGCTACACCTTC,CASSRMTHGYTF